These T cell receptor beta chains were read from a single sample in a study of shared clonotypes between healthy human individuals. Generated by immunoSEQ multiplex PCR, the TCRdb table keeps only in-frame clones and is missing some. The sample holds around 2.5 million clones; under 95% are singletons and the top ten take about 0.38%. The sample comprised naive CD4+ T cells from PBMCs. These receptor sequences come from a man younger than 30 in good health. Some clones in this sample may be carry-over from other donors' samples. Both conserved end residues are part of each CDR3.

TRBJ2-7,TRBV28,CASTLGGGYEQYF
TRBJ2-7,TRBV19,CASSGPGTSGKSSYEQYF
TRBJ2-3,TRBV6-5,CASSYLDYMGRDTQYF
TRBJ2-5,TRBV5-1,CASSFRQGDRETQYF
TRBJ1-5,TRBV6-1,CAGTGGANQPQHF
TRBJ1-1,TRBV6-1,CASSDPLPVAFF
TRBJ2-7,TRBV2,CASKLTGSSYEQYF
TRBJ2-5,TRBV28,CASREIDRGGETQYF
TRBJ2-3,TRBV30,CAWSYLRVAGTDTQYF
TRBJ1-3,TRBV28,CASSRARNTIYF
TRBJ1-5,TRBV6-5,CASSFGQGDQPQHF
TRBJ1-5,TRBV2,CASSPGYSNQPQHF
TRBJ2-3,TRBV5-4,CASSLWGRGGTDTQYF
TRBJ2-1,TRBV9,CASSPTDTISYNEQFF
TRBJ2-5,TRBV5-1,CASSLAPQAAGETQYF
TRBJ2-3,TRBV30,CAWSRSGRHTDTQYF
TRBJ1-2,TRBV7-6,CASSPSPGTLSYGYTF
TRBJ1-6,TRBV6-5,CASSSLGNNSPLHF
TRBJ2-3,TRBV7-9,CATNTGRGGTDTQYF
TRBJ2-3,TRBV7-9,CASGPTVADTQYF
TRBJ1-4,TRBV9,CASSVQGASEKLFF
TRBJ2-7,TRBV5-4,CATGAGANPYEQYF
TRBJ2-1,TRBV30,CAWSTPGTSGRVQFF
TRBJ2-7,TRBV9,CASSVTVSTEQYF
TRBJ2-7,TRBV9,CASSLGGTYEQYF
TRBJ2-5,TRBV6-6,CASSARGFSETQYF
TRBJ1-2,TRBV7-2,CASSLLDRPSYTF
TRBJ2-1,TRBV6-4,CASSEGVPPLVYNEQFF
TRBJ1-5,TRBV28,CASSPRVRGPQHF
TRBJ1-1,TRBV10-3,CAISQDRENTEAFF
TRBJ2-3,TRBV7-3,CASSLLSDGADTQYF
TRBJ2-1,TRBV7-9,CASSPKTSGSSYNEQFF
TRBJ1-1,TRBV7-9,CASSLDASRKHTEAFF
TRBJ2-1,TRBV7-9,CASEELYNEQFF
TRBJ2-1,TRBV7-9,CASSYRGPGDHEQFF
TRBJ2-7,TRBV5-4,CASSKGLADEQYF
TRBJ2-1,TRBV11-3,CASSLSVTDEQFF
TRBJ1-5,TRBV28,CASSTYSNQPQHF
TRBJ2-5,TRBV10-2,CASSAISGWGFQETQYF
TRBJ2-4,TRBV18,CASSPVGRDAKNIQYF
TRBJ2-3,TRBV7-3,CASSLTHLPSTDTQYF
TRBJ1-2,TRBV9,CASSEGQGWSYGYTF